Sequencing of this TCR beta chain was carried out in a study of blood T cells in healthy people across ages (dated by TCRdb to 2015 to 2017). The study in broad terms: In model experiments, roughly one uniquely barcoded TCR beta cDNA molecule per two T cells was captured by template switching. The study measured age-related changes in TCR beta repertoire diversity using deep sequencing normalized with unique cDNA molecular identifiers. Two additional independent replicas of 1 million unique cDNA reads from the same blood draw were analyzed for two donors (one aged 18 to 30 and one aged 80 or older). Donors were grouped into four age groups: young (average roughly 17 years), middle-aged (about 38), aged (62) and long-lived (about 82). To avoid experimental bias, donors of different ages were spread randomly across the sequencing lanes.

The CDR3 goes from the cysteine to the phenylalanine over 14 residues. The sequence is cut down to CDR3 DNA, 42 bases in frame from base 1. For this chain, trimming is 3 bases at the V end and 4 bases at the J end, and the number of junction bases without a gene match is 1. On the study overall, not on this receptor specifically: Observed TCR beta diversity per million T cells fell roughly linearly with age, and a significant reduction was already apparent by age around 40. Compared with the aged group, the long-lived group had more naive CD4+ T cells, fewer expanded clones and increased TCR diversity, suggesting age selection. Bulk unsorted PBMC profiling prevented conclusive comparison of naive and antigen-experienced compartments. A strong correlation was found between observed TCR beta diversity and the percentage of naive T cells measured by flow cytometry. Total diversity estimates from one million sequenced T cells were considered lower bounds and underestimates. Because the CMV infection status of the donors was unknown, age-related changes in expanded clonotypes may potentially have been confounded.

Remarks on this clonotype: Its antigen is still unknown. No much larger clonotype is one base removed from it; base qualities were not supplied.

The donors were roughly 38 Caucasian individuals from Russia, aged about 6 to 95 years, who were systemically healthy. Ten milliliters of peripheral blood were drawn from each donor into EDTA-treated Vacutainer tubes. Ficoll-Paque density-gradient centrifugation was used to isolate PBMCs, with at least 6.5 million per sample. Trizol reagent was used to extract total RNA from the PBMCs, yielding at least 6 micrograms per sample. Naive CD45RAhigh/CD27high T cell percentages were measured by flow cytometry on a PBMC aliquot from every donor. The library was produced with 5' RACE. The sequencer was an Illumina HiSeq 2500. The second PCR ran for about 6 to 11 cycles and used a J-beta primer mix along with a sample-barcoded 5' primer. A template-switch 5' adaptor carrying 12 random nucleotides introduced a unique molecular identifier onto each TCR beta cDNA molecule. Each sample yielded at least 2.5 million CDR3-containing paired-end reads. First-strand cDNA was synthesized from all RNA with the Mint cDNA synthesis kit, primed by a TRBC-specific oligonucleotide. Following uracil-DNA glycosylase treatment, a first 18-cycle PCR with universal primers M1SS and BC2_uni_R was performed on all cDNA. Turning to the authors' computational methods: Each sample was normalized by randomly selecting 1 million high-quality reads, each carrying a distinct molecular identifier. Reads sharing molecular identifiers were discarded rather than binned into consensus sequences. MiTCR, with a Q25 quality threshold and the strictest error-elimination algorithm, was used for CDR3 identification, clonotype clustering and error correction. A nonparametric unseen species model with Euler transformation was used to estimate a lower bound on total TCR beta diversity. TCRdb's own reprocessing of the public reads used fastp at Q25 and MiXCR and kept productive beta chains. Every entry covers one CDR3 protein and lists the most common genes and DNA from its rows. None of the V and J calls come from the authors' own analysis; TCRdb made them. This sample has around 1.5 million distinct CDR3 sequences in its table, and 59% of those were observed once. The ten largest clones capture 6.5% to 8.5% of the sample.

Sequences were obtained from blood. This chain joins TRBV12-3 or TRBV12-4 to TRBJ2-3; 10 central bases correspond to TRBD1. The sequence was obtained from a man aged 18 to 30 in good health. The CDR3 has the sequence CASSLTGGSDTQYF. The DNA sequence is TGTGCCAGCAGTTTGACAGGGGGCTCAGATACGCAGTATTTT.